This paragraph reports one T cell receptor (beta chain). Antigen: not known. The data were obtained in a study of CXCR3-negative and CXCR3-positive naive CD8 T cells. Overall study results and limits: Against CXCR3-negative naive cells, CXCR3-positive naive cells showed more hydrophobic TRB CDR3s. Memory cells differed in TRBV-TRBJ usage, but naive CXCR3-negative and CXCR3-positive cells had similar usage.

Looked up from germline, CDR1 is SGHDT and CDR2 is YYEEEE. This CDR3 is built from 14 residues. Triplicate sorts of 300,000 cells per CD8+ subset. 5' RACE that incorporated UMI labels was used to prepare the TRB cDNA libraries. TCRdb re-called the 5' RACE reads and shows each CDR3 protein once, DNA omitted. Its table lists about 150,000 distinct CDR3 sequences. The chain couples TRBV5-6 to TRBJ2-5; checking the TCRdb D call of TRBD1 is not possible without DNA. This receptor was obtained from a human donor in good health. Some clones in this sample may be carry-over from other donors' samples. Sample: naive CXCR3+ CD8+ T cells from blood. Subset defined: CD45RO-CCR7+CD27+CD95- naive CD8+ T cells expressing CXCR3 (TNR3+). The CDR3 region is CATSSRRGLETQYF.